These T cell receptor beta chains were read from a single sample in a study of OX40 agonist ivuxolimab in advanced cancers. TCRdb keeps only in-frame clones here, not all; method: immunoSEQ multiplex PCR. The sample records about 73,000 clones, around 90% being singletons. The sequenced sample was CD4+ or CD8+ T cells sorted from blood, obtained in a trial of the OX40 agonist ivuxolimab. The receptors derive from an adult with an advanced solid tumor such as melanoma, head and neck, liver or kidney cancer. The CDR3 runs from the conserved cysteine through the conserved F or W. The order of the fields is clone size, V gene, J gene, D gene, CDR3 protein, CDR3 DNA. The D gene is left open where the match is weak. Some rows have no size entry. The others give once, few or many, or a class for an expanded clone.

clone_size: -; v_call: TRBV28; j_call: TRBJ2-7; d_call: TRBD2; cdr3_aa: CASSLREGNEQYF; cdr3_nt: TGTGCCAGCAGTTTAAGGGAGGGGAACGAGCAGTACTTC
clone_size: -; v_call: TRBV7-3; j_call: TRBJ1-5; d_call: TRBD1; cdr3_aa: CASSLGDRDRGNQPQHF; cdr3_nt: TGTGCCAGCAGCCTAGGTGACAGGGATAGGGGCAATCAGCCCCAGCATTTT
clone_size: -; v_call: TRBV28; j_call: TRBJ2-5; d_call: TRBD2; cdr3_aa: CATSGNIETQYF; cdr3_nt: TGTGCCACTAGCGGGAACATAGAGACCCAGTACTTC
clone_size: -; v_call: TRBV11-2; j_call: TRBJ1-5; d_call: TRBD1; cdr3_aa: CASSPLTGSNQPQHF; cdr3_nt: TGTGCCAGCAGCCCTCTGACAGGGAGCAATCAGCCCCAGCATTTT
clone_size: -; v_call: TRBV28; j_call: TRBJ2-7; d_call: -; cdr3_aa: CASSLFNEQYF; cdr3_nt: TGTGCCAGCAGTTTGTTTAACGAGCAGTACTTC
clone_size: -; v_call: TRBV7-8; j_call: TRBJ1-5; d_call: -; cdr3_aa: CASSSTGYSNQPQHF; cdr3_nt: TGTGCCAGCAGCTCTACAGGGTATAGCAATCAGCCCCAGCATTTT
clone_size: once; v_call: TRBV9; j_call: TRBJ2-6; d_call: -; cdr3_aa: CASSPMVGSGGANVLTF; cdr3_nt: TGTGCCAGCAGCCCCATGGTGGGGAGCGGAGGGGCCAACGTCCTGACTTTC
clone_size: few; v_call: TRBV6-1; j_call: TRBJ1-2; d_call: -; cdr3_aa: CASRDSGLYGYTF; cdr3_nt: TGTGCCAGCAGAGACTCTGGGCTCTATGGCTACACCTTC
clone_size: -; v_call: TRBV29-1; j_call: TRBJ1-5; d_call: TRBD1; cdr3_aa: CSVSGGDGQPQHF; cdr3_nt: TGCAGCGTGTCAGGGGGCGATGGTCAGCCCCAGCATTTT
clone_size: once; v_call: TRBV12-5; j_call: TRBJ2-1; d_call: TRBD1; cdr3_aa: CASGGDRAANHEQFF; cdr3_nt: TGTGCTAGTGGGGGGGACAGGGCCGCGAACCATGAGCAGTTCTTC
clone_size: -; v_call: TRBV9; j_call: TRBJ2-2; d_call: TRBD1; cdr3_aa: CASSVGQGQATGELFF; cdr3_nt: TGTGCCAGCAGCGTTGGACAGGGGCAGGCCACCGGGGAGCTGTTTTTT
clone_size: -; v_call: TRBV11-2; j_call: TRBJ2-2; d_call: -; cdr3_aa: CASSLFGDTGELFF; cdr3_nt: TGTGCCAGCAGCTTATTTGGGGACACCGGGGAGCTGTTTTTT
clone_size: -; v_call: TRBV19; j_call: TRBJ1-5; d_call: -; cdr3_aa: CASTGGRSGTLAQHF; cdr3_nt: TGTGCCAGTACGGGGGGGCGATCAGGCACACTGGCCCAGCATTTT
clone_size: once; v_call: TRBV6-6; j_call: TRBJ2-7; d_call: TRBD2; cdr3_aa: CASSSPGLATYEQYF; cdr3_nt: TGTGCCAGCAGTAGCCCGGGACTAGCGACCTACGAGCAGTACTTC
clone_size: once; v_call: TRBV4-3; j_call: TRBJ2-1; d_call: -; cdr3_aa: CASSQDSAAYNEQFF; cdr3_nt: TGCGCCAGCAGCCAAGATTCGGCAGCCTACAATGAGCAGTTCTTC
clone_size: -; v_call: TRBV4-3; j_call: TRBJ1-3; d_call: -; cdr3_aa: CASSQGRRWTGNTIYF; cdr3_nt: TGCGCCAGCAGCCAAGGCAGGAGGTGGACTGGAAACACCATATATTTT
clone_size: -; v_call: TRBV27; j_call: TRBJ2-7; d_call: TRBD2; cdr3_aa: CASSPTFLAGGGHEQYF; cdr3_nt: TGTGCCAGCAGTCCGACCTTCCTAGCGGGAGGAGGCCACGAGCAGTACTTC
clone_size: once; v_call: TRBV29-1; j_call: TRBJ2-7; d_call: -; cdr3_aa: CSVSWTGTYEQYF; cdr3_nt: TGCAGCGTGAGCTGGACCGGAACCTACGAGCAGTACTTC
clone_size: once; v_call: TRBV28; j_call: TRBJ1-1; d_call: TRBD1; cdr3_aa: CATLDRGRVGAFF; cdr3_nt: TGTGCCACCCTGGACAGGGGCCGGGTTGGGGCTTTCTTT
clone_size: -; v_call: TRBV2; j_call: TRBJ2-2; d_call: TRBD1; cdr3_aa: CASRPGQRTGELFF; cdr3_nt: TGTGCCAGCAGACCGGGACAGCGAACCGGGGAGCTGTTTTTT
clone_size: -; v_call: TRBV13; j_call: TRBJ2-1; d_call: TRBD2; cdr3_aa: CASSSTGTSGSKGQFF; cdr3_nt: TGTGCCAGCAGCTCGACCGGGACTAGCGGGAGCAAGGGGCAGTTCTTC
clone_size: once; v_call: TRBV28; j_call: TRBJ2-7; d_call: TRBD1; cdr3_aa: CATRGTYSYEQYF; cdr3_nt: TGTGCCACCAGGGGGACATACTCCTACGAGCAGTACTTC
clone_size: -; v_call: TRBV6-5; j_call: TRBJ1-2; d_call: TRBD1; cdr3_aa: CASSYDRGGYTF; cdr3_nt: TGTGCCAGCAGTTACGACAGGGGTGGCTACACCTTC
clone_size: -; v_call: TRBV28; j_call: TRBJ1-1; d_call: TRBD1; cdr3_aa: CASSKGTGGTEAFF; cdr3_nt: TGTGCCAGCAGTAAGGGGACAGGGGGCACTGAAGCTTTCTTT
clone_size: -; v_call: TRBV2; j_call: TRBJ2-5; d_call: -; cdr3_aa: CASRTERYQETQYF; cdr3_nt: TGTGCCAGCAGAACGGAGAGGTACCAAGAGACCCAGTACTTC
clone_size: -; v_call: TRBV9; j_call: TRBJ2-6; d_call: -; cdr3_aa: CASSVGAGAGASVLTF; cdr3_nt: TGTGCCAGCAGCGTAGGGGCGGGGGCTGGGGCCAGCGTCCTGACTTTC
clone_size: -; v_call: TRBV5-1; j_call: TRBJ1-5; d_call: -; cdr3_aa: CASSPGTWEQPQHF; cdr3_nt: TGCGCCAGCAGCCCCGGGACATGGGAGCAGCCCCAGCATTTT
clone_size: few; v_call: TRBV7-9; j_call: TRBJ1-4; d_call: -; cdr3_aa: CASSPSGWDEKLFF; cdr3_nt: TGTGCCAGCTCACCCTCGGGATGGGATGAAAAACTGTTTTTT
clone_size: -; v_call: TRBV7-2; j_call: TRBJ2-7; d_call: TRBD2; cdr3_aa: CASSFSGISYEQYF; cdr3_nt: TGTGCCAGCAGCTTTAGCGGGATAAGCTACGAGCAGTACTTC
clone_size: once; v_call: TRBV7-2; j_call: TRBJ2-3; d_call: -; cdr3_aa: CASSLVGREIDTQYF; cdr3_nt: TGTGCCAGCAGCTTAGTGGGCAGGGAAATAGATACGCAGTATTTT
clone_size: -; v_call: TRBV21-1; j_call: TRBJ1-2; d_call: -; cdr3_aa: CASSLGGNYGYTF; cdr3_nt: TGTGCCAGCAGCCTAGGGGGGAACTATGGCTACACCTTC
clone_size: once; v_call: TRBV5-4; j_call: TRBJ2-7; d_call: TRBD2; cdr3_aa: CASSSSSGSSYEQYF; cdr3_nt: TGTGCCAGCAGCTCCTCTAGCGGGAGCTCCTACGAGCAGTACTTC
clone_size: -; v_call: TRBV7-3; j_call: TRBJ2-2; d_call: -; cdr3_aa: CASSLMVPNTGELFF; cdr3_nt: TGTGCCAGCAGCTTAATGGTACCGAACACCGGGGAGCTGTTTTTT
clone_size: -; v_call: TRBV7-2; j_call: TRBJ2-1; d_call: -; cdr3_aa: CASSLASGPMHEQFF; cdr3_nt: TGTGCCAGCAGCTTAGCGTCAGGGCCGATGCATGAGCAGTTCTTC
clone_size: -; v_call: TRBV11-2; j_call: TRBJ1-1; d_call: -; cdr3_aa: CASSPQGFEAFF; cdr3_nt: TGTGCCAGCAGCCCCCAGGGGTTTGAAGCTTTCTTT
clone_size: once; v_call: TRBV7-2; j_call: TRBJ1-1; d_call: TRBD1; cdr3_aa: CASSLAGQGFTEAFF; cdr3_nt: TGTGCCAGCAGCTTAGCAGGACAGGGGTTCACTGAAGCTTTCTTT
clone_size: -; v_call: TRBV28; j_call: TRBJ1-2; d_call: -; cdr3_aa: CASSYPGLGYGYTF; cdr3_nt: TGTGCCAGCAGTTATCCGGGACTCGGCTATGGCTACACCTTC
clone_size: -; v_call: TRBV11-2; j_call: TRBJ1-1; d_call: TRBD1; cdr3_aa: CASSSRTGQQMNTEAFF; cdr3_nt: TGTGCCAGCAGCTCTAGGACAGGCCAACAAATGAACACTGAAGCTTTCTTT